The 10 T cell receptor beta chains given below trace back to one sample, sequenced in a study of human T cells and chemical hapten exposure. The authors extracted total RNA from unfractionated whole blood. TCRdb re-called the 5' RACE reads through MiXCR, storing one row per CDR3 protein. The sample records under 150,000 distinct CDR3 sequences, around 20% being singletons. The receptors come from a human donor in good health.

Only a few counts were recorded for this clonotype. As DNA, the CDR3 is TGCAGCGCTGCCCAGGGTTCGGGGGAGCTGTTTTTT. It specifies CSAAQGSGELFF. This chain uses TRBV29-1 with TRBJ2-2; tentative D call: TRBD1 (5 bases). Trimming took 7 bases from V and 8 from J, leaving 14 bases between them. This CDR3 has 12 amino acids. CDR1 is SQVTM, CDR2 ANQGSEA, per germline.

This clonotype was seen only a few times. The gene calls are TRBV27 and TRBJ1-2, with 10 positions matching TRBD1. This CDR3 contains 15 residues. Trimming removed 1 base from V and 4 bases from J; junction bases left unmatched: 3. From germline, CDR1 is MNHEY and CDR2 SMNVEV (reference sequence). CDR3 bases: TGTGCCAGCAGTTTATGGGGGACAGGGGCCTATGGCTACACCTTC. Its protein product is CASSLWGTGAYGYTF.

This clonotype has a handful of counts. The V gene is TRBV6-6, the J gene TRBJ1-1, with 10 nucleotides matching TRBD1. CDR1 and CDR2 (germline): MNHNY, SVGAGI (reference sequence). With V trimmed by 2 bases and J by 6 bases, 6 bases remained unmatched. The CDR3 sequence is 15 residues long. The CDR3, as DNA: TGTGCCAGCAGTTACCCCGGGACAGGGGCCCCTGAAGCTTTCTTT. It yields the protein CASSYPGTGAPEAFF.

This clonotype was counted once. This chain uses TRBV7-8 with TRBJ2-6, with a possible D match to TRBD2 (6 bases). Per the germline V gene, CDR1 is SGHVS and CDR2 is FQNEAQ. Trimming shortened V by 6 bases and J by 4 bases, and 7 bases separated the two germline ends. The CDR3 has 13 amino acids. CDR3 nucleotides: TGTGCCAGCAGGGCGGGAGGGGCCAACGTCCTGACTTTC. Residues: CASRAGGANVLTF.

This chain uses TRBV28 with TRBJ2-3, with a weak D call TRBD2 (7 bases). The CDR3 is 14 amino acids. The germline V and J ends were trimmed by 3 bases and 4 bases, with 11 bases remaining between them. Germline V gene lookup returns CDR1 MDHEN and CDR2 SYDVKM. The CDR3 is CASSFRGGSDTQYF. The CDR3 coding sequence is TGTGCCAGCAGTTTCAGGGGAGGGTCAGATACGCAGTATTTT.

This clonotype was recorded a few times. The rearrangement joins TRBV7-2 to TRBJ2-1; D is unresolved. V was clipped by 0 bases and J by 1 base, with 7 bases between them. Germline assignment: CDR1 SGHTA and CDR2 FQGNSA. The CDR3 is 15 amino acids. CDR3 sequence (DNA): TGTGCCAGCAGCTTAGCGGCGTCGTCCTACAATGAGCAGTTCTTC. Protein product: CASSLAASSYNEQFF.

The chain recombines TRBV7-9 with TRBJ1-5; 8 bases line up with TRBD1. CDR3 size: 15 residues. The germline gives CDR1 SEHNR, CDR2 FQNEAQ (reference sequence). Trimming at V came to 5 bases and at J to 0 bases, leaving 3 bases not matched to a gene. CDR3 nucleotide sequence: TGTGCCAGCAGCCGGGACAGGCTTAGCAATCAGCCCCAGCATTTT. This sequence encodes CASSRDRLSNQPQHF.

V is TRBV28 and J is TRBJ2-3, with D tentatively TRBD2 (5 bases). This CDR3 has 16 amino acids. Trimming cost V 3 bases and J 0 bases, with 13 bases left between them. Per germline, CDR1 MDHEN and CDR2 SYDVKM. CDR3 DNA: TGTGCCAGCAGTTTGAGGACTCCAACCAGCACAGATACGCAGTATTTT. Protein: CASSLRTPTSTDTQYF.

This clonotype was detected once. V and J are TRBV12-3 or TRBV12-4 and TRBJ2-7, with D possibly matching TRBD2 (7 bases). Trimming took 7 bases from V and 7 from J, leaving 11 bases between them. The CDR3 consists of 11 residues. Written as DNA, the CDR3 is TGTGCCAGCACCGAGGGGGGGGAGCAGTACTTC. It yields the protein CASTEGGEQYF.

This clonotype has more than one count but fewer than ten. This chain joins TRBV30 and TRBJ1-5; 9 bases align to TRBD1. In germline, CDR1 is GTSNPN, CDR2 SVGIG (reference sequence). The CDR3 runs to 14 residues. V shed 4 bases and J 5 bases; nucleotides not matched to a gene: 6. The chain's CDR3 is CAWTPGQGDQPQHF. For the CDR3, the DNA is TGTGCCTGGACTCCGGGACAGGGAGATCAGCCCCAGCATTTT.